This T cell receptor beta chain was sequenced for a study of T cell changes during pregnancy in multiple sclerosis. The V gene's germline CDR1 is SGHTA and CDR2 FQGNSA. This CDR3 is built from 12 residues. The germline V and J ends were trimmed by 10 bases and 0 bases, with 10 bases remaining between them. Only in-frame clones appear in the TCRdb table, and some are missing; sequencing was by immunoSEQ multiplex PCR. The sample yields fewer than 70,000 clones, 90% to 95% seen once. Sequencing used CD8+ T cells from peripheral blood mononuclear cells, obtained in the third trimester of pregnancy. The sequence was obtained from a female donor with multiple sclerosis, enrolled in a pregnancy study. The chain carries TRBV7-2 and TRBJ2-7; a possible D gene is TRBD2 (5 bases). The chain's CDR3 is CATWTGSYEQYF. CDR3 DNA: TGTGCCACCTGGACTGGCTCCTACGAGCAGTACTTC.